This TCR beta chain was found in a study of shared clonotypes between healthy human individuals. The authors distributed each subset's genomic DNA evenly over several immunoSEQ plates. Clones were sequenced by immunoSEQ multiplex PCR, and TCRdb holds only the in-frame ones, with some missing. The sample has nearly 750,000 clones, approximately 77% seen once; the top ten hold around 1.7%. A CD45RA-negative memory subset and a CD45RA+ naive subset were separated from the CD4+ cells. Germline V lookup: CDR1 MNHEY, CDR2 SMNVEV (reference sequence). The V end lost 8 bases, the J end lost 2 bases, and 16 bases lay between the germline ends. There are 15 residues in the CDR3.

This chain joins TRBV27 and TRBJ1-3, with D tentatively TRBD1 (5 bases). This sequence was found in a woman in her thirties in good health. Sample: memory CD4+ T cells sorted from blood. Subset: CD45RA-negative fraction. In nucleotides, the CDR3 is TGTGCCAGCGGCACCGTGGCAGGGACTGGAAACACCATATATTTT. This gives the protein CASGTVAGTGNTIYF.